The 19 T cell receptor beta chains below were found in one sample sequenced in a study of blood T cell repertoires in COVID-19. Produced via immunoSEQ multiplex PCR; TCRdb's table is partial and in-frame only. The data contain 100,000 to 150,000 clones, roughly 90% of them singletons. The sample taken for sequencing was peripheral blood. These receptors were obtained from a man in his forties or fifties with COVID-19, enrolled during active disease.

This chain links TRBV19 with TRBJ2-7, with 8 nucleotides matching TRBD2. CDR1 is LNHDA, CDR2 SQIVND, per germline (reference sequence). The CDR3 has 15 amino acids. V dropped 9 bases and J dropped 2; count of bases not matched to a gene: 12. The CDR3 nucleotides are TGTGCCAGCCGGAAGGGGGATAGCGGGACCTACGAGCAGTACGTC. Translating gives CASRKGDSGTYEQYV.

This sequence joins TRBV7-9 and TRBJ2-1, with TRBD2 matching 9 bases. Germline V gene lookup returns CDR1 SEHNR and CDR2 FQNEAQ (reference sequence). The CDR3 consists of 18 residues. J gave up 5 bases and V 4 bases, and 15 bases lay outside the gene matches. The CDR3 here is CASSSGNAGTSRDNEQFF. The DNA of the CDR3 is TGTGCCAGCAGCTCAGGAAATGCCGGGACTAGCAGGGACAATGAGCAGTTCTTC. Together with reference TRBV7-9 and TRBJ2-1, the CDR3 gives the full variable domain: DTGVSQNPRHKITKRGQNVTFRCDPISEHNRLYWYRQTLGQGPEFLTYFQNEAQLEKSRLLSDRFSAERPKGSFSTLEIQRTEQGDSAMYLCASSSGNAGTSRDNEQFFGPGTRLTVL.

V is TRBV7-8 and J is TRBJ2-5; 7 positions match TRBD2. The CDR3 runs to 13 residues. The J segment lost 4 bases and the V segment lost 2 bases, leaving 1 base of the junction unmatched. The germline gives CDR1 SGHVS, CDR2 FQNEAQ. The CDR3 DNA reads TGTGCCAGCAGCTTAAGACTAGCAGAGACCCAGTACTTC. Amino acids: CASSLRLAETQYF.

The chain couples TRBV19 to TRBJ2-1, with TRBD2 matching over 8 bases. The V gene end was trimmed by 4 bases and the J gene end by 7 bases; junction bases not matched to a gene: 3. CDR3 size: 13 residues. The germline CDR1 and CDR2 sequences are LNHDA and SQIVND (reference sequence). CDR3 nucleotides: TGTGCCAGTAGTAATAGCGGGACTAATGAGCAGTTCTTC. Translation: CASSNSGTNEQFF.

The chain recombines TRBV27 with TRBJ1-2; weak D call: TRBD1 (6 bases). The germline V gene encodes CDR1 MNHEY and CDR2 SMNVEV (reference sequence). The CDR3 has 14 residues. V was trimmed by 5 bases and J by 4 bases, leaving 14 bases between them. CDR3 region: CASSPQGAFYGYTF. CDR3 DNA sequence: TGTGCCAGCAGTCCACAGGGCGCTTTCTATGGCTACACCTTC.

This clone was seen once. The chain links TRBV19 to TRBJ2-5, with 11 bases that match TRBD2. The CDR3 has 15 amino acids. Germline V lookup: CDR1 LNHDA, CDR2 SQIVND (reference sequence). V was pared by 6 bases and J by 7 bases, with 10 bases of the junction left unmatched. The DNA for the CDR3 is TGTGCCAGTAGCCCACTAGCGGGAGCAAGGGGGACCCAGTACTTC. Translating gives CASSPLAGARGTQYF.

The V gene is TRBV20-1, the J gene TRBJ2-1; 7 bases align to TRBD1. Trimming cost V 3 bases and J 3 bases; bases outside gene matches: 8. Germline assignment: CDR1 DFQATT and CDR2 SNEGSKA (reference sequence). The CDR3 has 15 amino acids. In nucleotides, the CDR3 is TGCAGTGCTAGTGAGGGTTGGGACAGCTACAATGAGCAGTTCTTC. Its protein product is CSASEGWDSYNEQFF.

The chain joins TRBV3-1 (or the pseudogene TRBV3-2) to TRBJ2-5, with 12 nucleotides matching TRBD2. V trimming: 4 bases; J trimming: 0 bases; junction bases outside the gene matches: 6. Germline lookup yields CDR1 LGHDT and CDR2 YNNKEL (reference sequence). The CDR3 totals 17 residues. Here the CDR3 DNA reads TGTGCCAGCAGCCGTAACGGACTAGCGGGGAACCAAGAGACCCAGTACTTC. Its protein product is CASSRNGLAGNQETQYF.

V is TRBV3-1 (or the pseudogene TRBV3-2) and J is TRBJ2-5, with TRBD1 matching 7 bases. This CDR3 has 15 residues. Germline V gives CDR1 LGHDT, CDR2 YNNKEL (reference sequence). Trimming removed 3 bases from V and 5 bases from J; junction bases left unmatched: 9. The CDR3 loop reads CASSQAQGGAETQYF. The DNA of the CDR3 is TGTGCCAGCAGCCAGGCCCAAGGGGGCGCTGAGACCCAGTACTTC.

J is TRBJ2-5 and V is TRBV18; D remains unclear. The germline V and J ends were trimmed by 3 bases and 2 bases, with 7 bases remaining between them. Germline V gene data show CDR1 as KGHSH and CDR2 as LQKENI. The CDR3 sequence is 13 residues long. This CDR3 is CASSPVSQETQYF. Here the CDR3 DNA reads TGTGCCAGCTCACCCGTATCGCAAGAGACCCAGTACTTC.

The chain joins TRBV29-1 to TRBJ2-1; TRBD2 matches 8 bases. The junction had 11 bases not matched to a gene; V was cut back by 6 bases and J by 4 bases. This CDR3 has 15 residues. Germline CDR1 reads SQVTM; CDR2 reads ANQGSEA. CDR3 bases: TGCAGCGTCACCTATAGGACTAGCAGATACAATGAGCAGTTCTTC. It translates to CSVTYRTSRYNEQFF.

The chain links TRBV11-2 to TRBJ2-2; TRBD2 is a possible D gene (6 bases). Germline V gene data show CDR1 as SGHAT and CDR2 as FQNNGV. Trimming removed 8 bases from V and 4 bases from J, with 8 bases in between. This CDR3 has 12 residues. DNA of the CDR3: TGTGCCAGCGACGGGGGCACCGGGGAGCTGTTTTTT. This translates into CASDGGTGELFF.

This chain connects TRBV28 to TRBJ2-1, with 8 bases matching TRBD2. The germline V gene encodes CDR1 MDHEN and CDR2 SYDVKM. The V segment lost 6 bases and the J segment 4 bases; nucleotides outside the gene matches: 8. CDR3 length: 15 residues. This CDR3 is CASSPRLALYNEQFF. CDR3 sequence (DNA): TGTGCCAGCAGCCCCCGACTAGCGCTTTACAATGAGCAGTTCTTC.

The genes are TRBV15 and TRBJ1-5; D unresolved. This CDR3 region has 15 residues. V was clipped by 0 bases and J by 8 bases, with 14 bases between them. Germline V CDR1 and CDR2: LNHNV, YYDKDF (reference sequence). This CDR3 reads CATSRDRQAWEPQHF. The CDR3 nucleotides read TGTGCCACCAGCAGAGATCGGCAGGCCTGGGAGCCCCAGCATTTT.

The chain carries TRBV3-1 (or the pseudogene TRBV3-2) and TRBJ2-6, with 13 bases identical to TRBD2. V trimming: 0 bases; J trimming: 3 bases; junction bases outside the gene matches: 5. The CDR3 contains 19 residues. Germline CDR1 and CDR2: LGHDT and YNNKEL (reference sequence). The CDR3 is CASSQDKLAGGVGANVLTF. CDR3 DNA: TGTGCCAGCAGCCAAGATAAACTAGCGGGAGGGGTTGGGGCCAACGTCCTGACTTTC.

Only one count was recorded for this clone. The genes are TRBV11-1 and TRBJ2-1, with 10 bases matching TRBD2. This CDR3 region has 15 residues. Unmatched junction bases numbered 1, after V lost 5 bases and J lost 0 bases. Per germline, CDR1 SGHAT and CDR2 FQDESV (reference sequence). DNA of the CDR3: TGTGCCAGCAGCCCTAGCGGGAGCTCCTACAATGAGCAGTTCTTC. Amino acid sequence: CASSPSGSSYNEQFF.

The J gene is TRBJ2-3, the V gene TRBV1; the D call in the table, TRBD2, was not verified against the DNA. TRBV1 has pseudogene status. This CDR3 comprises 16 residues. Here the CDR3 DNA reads TGCACCAGCAGCCTTAGACTAGCGGGACGCACAGATACGCAGTATTTT. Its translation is CTSSLRLAGRTDTQYF.

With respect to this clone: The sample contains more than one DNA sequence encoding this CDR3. The CDR3 protein is CASSPRTESYEQYF. The CDR3 bases are TGTGCCAGCAGTCCCCGGACAGAAAGCTACGAGCAGTACTTC. The rearrangement links TRBV27 to TRBJ2-7; D is perhaps TRBD1 (6 bases). CDR1 is MNHEY, CDR2 SMNVEV, per germline (reference sequence). Trimming shortened V by 5 bases and J by 3 bases, and 14 bases separated the two germline ends. The CDR3 runs to 14 residues.

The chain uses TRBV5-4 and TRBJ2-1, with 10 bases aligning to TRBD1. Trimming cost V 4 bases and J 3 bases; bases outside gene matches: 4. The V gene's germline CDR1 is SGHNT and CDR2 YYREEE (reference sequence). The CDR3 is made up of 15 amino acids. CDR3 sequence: CASSGGQGIYNEQFF. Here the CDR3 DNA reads TGTGCCAGCAGCGGGGGACAGGGGATCTACAATGAGCAGTTCTTC.